What follows is one TCR beta chain and its context. Sequencing used immunoSEQ multiplex PCR; TCRdb keeps in-frame clones, though not all of them. The data contain around 50,000 clones, more than 90% of them singletons. These data are taken from a study of T cell changes during pregnancy in multiple sclerosis. Trimming took off 3 bases at V and 1 base at J, with 9 bases between the two ends. The CDR3 spans 14 residues. Germline values: CDR1 SGHDN, CDR2 FVKESK. This chain joins TRBV14 and TRBJ1-1; D is unclear. The TCR originated in a female donor in good health, enrolled as a control in a pregnancy study. This specimen was peripheral blood, taken after pregnancy. DNA for the CDR3: TGTGCCAGCAGCCATTTTGTACAGAACACTGAAGCTTTCTTT. As protein: CASSHFVQNTEAFF. Full variable domain (outside the CDR3, taken from reference TRBV14 and TRBJ1-1): EAGVTQFPSHSVIEKGQTVTLRCDPISGHDNLYWYRRVMGKEIKFLLHFVKESKQDESGMPNNRFLAERTGGTYSTLKVQPAELEDSGVYFCASSHFVQNTEAFFGQGTRLTVV.